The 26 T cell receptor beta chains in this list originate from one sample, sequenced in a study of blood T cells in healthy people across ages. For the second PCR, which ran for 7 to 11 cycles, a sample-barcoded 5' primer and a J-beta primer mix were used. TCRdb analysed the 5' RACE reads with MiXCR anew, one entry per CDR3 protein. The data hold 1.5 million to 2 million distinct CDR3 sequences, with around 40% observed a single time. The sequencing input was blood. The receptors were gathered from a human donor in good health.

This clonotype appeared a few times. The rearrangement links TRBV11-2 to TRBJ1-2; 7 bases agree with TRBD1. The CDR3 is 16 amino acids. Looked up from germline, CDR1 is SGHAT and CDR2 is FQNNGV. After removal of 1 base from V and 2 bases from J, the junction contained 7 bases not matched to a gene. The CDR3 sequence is CASSLAAGTANYGYTF. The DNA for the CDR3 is TGTGCCAGCAGCTTAGCTGCGGGGACAGCGAACTATGGCTACACCTTC.

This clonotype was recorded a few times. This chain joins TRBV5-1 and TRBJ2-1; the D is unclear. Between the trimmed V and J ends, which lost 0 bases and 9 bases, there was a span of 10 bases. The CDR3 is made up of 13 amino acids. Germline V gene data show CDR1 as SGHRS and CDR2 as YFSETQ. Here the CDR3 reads CASSLGLISEQFF. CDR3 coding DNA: TGCGCCAGCAGCTTGGGGCTCATAAGTGAGCAGTTCTTC.

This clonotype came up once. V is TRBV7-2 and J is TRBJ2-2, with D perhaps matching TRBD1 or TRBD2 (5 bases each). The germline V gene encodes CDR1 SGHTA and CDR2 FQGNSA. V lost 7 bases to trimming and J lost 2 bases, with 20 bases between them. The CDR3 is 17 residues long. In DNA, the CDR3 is TGTGCCAGCACCCTGATGTTCCGGGGCGCTAACACCGGGGAGCTGTTTTTT. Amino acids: CASTLMFRGANTGELFF.

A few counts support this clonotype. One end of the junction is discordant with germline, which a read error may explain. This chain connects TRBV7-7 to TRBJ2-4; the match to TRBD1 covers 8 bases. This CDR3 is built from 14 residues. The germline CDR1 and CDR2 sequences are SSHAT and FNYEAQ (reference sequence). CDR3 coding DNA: TGTGCTAGCAGCCGGGACAGGAGCGACAATGAGCAGTACTTC. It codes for CASSRDRSDNEQYF. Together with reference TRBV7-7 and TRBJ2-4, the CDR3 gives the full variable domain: GAGVSQSPRYKVTKRGQDVTLRCDPISSHATLYWYQQALGQGPEFLTYFNYEAQPDKSGLPSDRFSAERPEGSISTLTIQRTEQRDSAMYRCASSRDRSDNEQYFGAGTRLSVL.

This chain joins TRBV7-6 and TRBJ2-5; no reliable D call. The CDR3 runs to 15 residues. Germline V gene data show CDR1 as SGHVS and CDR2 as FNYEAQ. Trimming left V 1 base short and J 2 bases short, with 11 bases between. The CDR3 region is CASSLDGGFQETQYF. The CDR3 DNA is TGTGCCAGCAGCTTAGATGGCGGATTTCAAGAGACCCAGTACTTC.

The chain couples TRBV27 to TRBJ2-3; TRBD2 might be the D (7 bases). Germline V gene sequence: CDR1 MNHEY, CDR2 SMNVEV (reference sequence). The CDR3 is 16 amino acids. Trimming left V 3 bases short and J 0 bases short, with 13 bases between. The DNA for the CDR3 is TGTGCCAGCAGTTTGGGGGGGCCGGGTAGCACAGATACGCAGTATTTT. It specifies CASSLGGPGSTDTQYF.

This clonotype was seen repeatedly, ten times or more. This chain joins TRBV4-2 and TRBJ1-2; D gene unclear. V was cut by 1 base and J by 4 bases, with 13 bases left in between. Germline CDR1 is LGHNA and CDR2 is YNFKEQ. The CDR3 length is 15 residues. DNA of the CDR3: TGTGCCAGCAGCCAAGGGGCAGGAGTTGCCTATGGCTACACCTTC. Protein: CASSQGAGVAYGYTF.

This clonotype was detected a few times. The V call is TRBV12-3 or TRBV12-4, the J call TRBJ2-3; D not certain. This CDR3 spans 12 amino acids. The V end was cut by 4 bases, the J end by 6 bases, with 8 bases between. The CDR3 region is CASSSARDTQYF. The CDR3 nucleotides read TGTGCCAGCAGTTCAGCGAGGGATACGCAGTATTTT.

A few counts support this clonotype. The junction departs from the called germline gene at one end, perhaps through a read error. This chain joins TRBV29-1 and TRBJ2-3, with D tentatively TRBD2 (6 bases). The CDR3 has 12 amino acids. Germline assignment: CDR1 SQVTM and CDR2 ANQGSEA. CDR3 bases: TGCGGCGTTGGGGAGGTCACAGATACGCAGTATTTT. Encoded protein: CGVGEVTDTQYF.

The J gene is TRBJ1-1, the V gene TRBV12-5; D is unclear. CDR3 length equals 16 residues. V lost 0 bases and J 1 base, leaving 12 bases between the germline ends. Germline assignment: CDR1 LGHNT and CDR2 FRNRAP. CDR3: CASGLVVGSGNTEAFF. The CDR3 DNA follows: TGTGCTAGTGGTTTGGTAGTGGGGAGTGGGAACACTGAAGCTTTCTTT.

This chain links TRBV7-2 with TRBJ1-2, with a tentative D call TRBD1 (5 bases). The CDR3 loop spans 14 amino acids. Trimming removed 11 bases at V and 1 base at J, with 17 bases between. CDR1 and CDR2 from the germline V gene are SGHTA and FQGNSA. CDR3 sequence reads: CAESKGGVNYGYTF. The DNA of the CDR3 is TGTGCCGAGAGTAAGGGAGGGGTTAACTATGGCTACACCTTC.

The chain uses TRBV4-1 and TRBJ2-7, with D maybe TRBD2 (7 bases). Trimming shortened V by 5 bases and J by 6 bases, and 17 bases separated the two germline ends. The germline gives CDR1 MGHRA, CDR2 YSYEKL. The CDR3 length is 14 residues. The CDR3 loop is CASSNGGPQAEQYF. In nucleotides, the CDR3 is TGCGCCAGCAGCAACGGGGGGCCCCAGGCCGAGCAGTACTTC.

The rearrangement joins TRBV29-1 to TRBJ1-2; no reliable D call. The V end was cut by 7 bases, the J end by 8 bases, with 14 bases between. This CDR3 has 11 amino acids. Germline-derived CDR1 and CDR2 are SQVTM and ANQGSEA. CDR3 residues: CSAAWVEGYTF. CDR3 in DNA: TGCAGCGCTGCATGGGTGGAGGGCTACACCTTC.

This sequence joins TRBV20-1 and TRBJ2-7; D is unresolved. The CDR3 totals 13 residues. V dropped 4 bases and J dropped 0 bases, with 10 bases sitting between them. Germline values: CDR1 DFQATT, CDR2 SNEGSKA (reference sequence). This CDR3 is CSATDQSSYEQYF. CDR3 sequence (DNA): TGCAGTGCTACGGACCAAAGCTCCTACGAGCAGTACTTC.

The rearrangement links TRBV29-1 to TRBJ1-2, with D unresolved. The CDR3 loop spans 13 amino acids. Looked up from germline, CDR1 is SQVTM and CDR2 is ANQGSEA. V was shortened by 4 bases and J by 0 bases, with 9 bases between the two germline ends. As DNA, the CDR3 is TGCAGCGTTGCGGGCAGCTCTAACTATGGCTACACCTTC. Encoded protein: CSVAGSSNYGYTF.

The CDR3: CSVEGGSWQGTYEQYF. The CDR3 DNA reads TGCAGCGTTGAAGGAGGGAGCTGGCAGGGCACCTACGAGCAGTACTTC. The chain carries TRBV29-1 and TRBJ2-7; tentatively, D is TRBD1 or TRBD2 (5 bases each). This CDR3 has 16 residues. V was clipped by 1 base and J by 2 bases, with 18 bases between them. Germline assignment: CDR1 SQVTM and CDR2 ANQGSEA.

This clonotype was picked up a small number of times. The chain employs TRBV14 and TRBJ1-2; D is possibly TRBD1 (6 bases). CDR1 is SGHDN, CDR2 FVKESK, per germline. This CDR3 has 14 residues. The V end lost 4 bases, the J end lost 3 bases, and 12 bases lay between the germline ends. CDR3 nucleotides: TGTGCCAGCAGCCCCCGGGACACCTACTATGGCTACACCTTC. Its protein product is CASSPRDTYYGYTF.

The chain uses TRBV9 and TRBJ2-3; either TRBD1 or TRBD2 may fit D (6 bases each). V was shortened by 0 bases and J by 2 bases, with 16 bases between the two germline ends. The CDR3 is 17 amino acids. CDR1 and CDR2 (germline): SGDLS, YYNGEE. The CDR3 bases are TGTGCCAGCAGCGTAGGGATTGTACCGGGGGCCACAGATACGCAGTATTTT. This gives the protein CASSVGIVPGATDTQYF.

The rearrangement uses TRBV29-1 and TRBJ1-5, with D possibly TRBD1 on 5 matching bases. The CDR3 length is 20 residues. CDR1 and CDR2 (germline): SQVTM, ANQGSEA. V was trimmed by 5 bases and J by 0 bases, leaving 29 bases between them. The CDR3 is CSVFRRPTAVRGNSNQPQHF. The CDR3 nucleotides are TGCAGCGTTTTTAGGAGGCCTACCGCAGTGCGGGGCAATAGCAATCAGCCCCAGCATTTT.

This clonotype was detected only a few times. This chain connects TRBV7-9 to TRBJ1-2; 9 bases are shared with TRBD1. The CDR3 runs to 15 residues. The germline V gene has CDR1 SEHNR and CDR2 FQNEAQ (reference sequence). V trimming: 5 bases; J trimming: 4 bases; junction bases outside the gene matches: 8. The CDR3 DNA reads TGTGCCAGCAGCCAGGGACAGGGCTTAGGCTATGGCTACACCTTC. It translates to CASSQGQGLGYGYTF.

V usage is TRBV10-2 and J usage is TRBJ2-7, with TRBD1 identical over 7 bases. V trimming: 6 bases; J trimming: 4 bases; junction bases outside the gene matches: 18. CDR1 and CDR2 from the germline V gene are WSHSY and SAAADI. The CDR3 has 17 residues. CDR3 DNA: TGCGCCAGCAGCCTTTCCGGGGACAGCGAAGGGCCATACGAGCAGTACTTC. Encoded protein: CASSLSGDSEGPYEQYF.

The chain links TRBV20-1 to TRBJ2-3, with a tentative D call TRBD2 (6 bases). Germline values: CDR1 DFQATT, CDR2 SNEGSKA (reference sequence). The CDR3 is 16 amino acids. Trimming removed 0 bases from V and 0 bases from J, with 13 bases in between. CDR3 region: CSARDFKAGSTDTQYF. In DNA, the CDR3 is TGCAGTGCTAGAGATTTCAAGGCGGGAAGCACAGATACGCAGTATTTT.

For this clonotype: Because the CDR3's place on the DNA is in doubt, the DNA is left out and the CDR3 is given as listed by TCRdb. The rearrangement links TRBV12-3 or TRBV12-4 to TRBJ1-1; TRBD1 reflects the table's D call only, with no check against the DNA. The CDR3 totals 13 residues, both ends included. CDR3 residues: CASSLVAGGATFF.

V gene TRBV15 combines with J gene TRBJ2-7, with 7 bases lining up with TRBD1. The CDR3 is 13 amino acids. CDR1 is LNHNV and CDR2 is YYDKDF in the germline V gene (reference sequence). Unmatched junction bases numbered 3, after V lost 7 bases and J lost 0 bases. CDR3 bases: TGTGCCACCAAGCAGGGGGACTCCTACGAGCAGTACTTC. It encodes CATKQGDSYEQYF.

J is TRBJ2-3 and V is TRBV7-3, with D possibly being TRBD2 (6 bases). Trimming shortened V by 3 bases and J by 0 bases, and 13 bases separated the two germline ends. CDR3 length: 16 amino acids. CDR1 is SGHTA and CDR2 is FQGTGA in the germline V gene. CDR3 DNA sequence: TGTGCCAGCAGCTTTGTCGGGGGTATTAGCACAGATACGCAGTATTTT. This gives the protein CASSFVGGISTDTQYF.

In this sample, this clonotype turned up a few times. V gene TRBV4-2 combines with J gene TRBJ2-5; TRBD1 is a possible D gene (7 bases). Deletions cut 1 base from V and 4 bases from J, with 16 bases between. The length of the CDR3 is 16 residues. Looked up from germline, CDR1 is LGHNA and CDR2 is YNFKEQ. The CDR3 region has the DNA TGTGCCAGCAGCCAAGTCCTATCGCAGGGGGGAGAGACCCAGTACTTC. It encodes CASSQVLSQGGETQYF.